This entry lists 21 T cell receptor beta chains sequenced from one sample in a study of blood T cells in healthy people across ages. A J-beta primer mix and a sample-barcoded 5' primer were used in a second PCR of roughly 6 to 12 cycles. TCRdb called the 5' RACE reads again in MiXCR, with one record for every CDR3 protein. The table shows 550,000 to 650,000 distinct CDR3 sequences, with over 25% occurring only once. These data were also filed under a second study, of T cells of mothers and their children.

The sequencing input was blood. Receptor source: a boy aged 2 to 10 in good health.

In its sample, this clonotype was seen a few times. The CDR3 is CSARDLLGQLQETQYF. In DNA form, the CDR3 reads TGCAGTGCTAGAGATCTGCTGGGACAGTTACAAGAGACCCAGTACTTC. The chain recombines TRBV20-1 with TRBJ2-7; 7 positions agree with TRBD1. The better agreement between TRBJ2-5 and the DNA end casts doubt on the J call. This CDR3 is built from 16 residues. Germline values: CDR1 DFQATT, CDR2 SNEGSKA (reference sequence).

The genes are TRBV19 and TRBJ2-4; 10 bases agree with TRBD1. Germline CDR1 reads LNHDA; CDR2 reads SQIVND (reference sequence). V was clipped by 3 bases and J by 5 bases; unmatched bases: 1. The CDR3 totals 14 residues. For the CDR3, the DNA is TGTGCCAGTAGTATTGGGACAGGGGAAAACATTCAGTACTTC. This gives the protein CASSIGTGENIQYF.

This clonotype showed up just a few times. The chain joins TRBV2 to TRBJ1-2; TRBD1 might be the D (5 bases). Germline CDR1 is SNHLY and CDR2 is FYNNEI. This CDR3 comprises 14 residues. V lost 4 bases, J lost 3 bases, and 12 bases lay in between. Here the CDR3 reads CASSVGTGYYGYTF. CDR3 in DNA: TGTGCCAGCAGTGTTGGGACCGGATACTATGGCTACACCTTC. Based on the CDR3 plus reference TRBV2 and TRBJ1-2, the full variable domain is EPEVTQTPSHQVTQMGQEVILRCVPISNHLYFYWYRQILGQKVEFLVSFYNNEISEKSEIFDDQFSVERPDGSNFTLKIRSTKLEDSAMYFCASSVGTGYYGYTFGSGTRLTVV.

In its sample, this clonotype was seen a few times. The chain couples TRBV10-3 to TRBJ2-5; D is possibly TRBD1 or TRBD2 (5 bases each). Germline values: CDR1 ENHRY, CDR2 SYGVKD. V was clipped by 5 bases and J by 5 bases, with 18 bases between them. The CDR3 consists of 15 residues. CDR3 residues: CAISRSGQNVETQYF. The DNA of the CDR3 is TGTGCCATCAGTCGATCGGGGCAGAACGTCGAGACCCAGTACTTC.

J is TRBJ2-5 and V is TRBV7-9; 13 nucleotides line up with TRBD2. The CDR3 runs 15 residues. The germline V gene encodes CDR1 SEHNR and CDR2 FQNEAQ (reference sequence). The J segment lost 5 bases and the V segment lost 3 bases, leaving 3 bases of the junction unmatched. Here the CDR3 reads CASSLGTSGTETQYF. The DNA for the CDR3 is TGTGCCAGCAGCTTGGGGACTAGCGGGACGGAGACCCAGTACTTC.

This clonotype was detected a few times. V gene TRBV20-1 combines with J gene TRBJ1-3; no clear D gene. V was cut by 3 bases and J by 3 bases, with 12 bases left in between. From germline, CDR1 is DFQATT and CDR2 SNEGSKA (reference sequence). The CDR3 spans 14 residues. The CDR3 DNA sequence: TGCAGTGCTAGGGGTGGGGAGTTTGGAAACACCATATATTTT. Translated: CSARGGEFGNTIYF.

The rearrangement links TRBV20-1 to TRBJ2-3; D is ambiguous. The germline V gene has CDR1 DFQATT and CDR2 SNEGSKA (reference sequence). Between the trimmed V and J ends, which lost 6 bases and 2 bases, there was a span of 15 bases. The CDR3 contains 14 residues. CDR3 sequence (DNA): TGCAGTGCGCCGGACGGAGCCCTCACAGATACGCAGTATTTT. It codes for CSAPDGALTDTQYF.

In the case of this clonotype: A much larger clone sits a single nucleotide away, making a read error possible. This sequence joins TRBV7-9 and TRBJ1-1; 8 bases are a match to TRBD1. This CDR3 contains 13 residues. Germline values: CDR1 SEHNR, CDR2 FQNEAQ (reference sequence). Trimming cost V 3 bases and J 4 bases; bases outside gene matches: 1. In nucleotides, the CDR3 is TGTGCCAGCAGCTTCCAGGGGGCCACTGAAGCTTTCTTT. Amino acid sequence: CASSFQGATEAFF.

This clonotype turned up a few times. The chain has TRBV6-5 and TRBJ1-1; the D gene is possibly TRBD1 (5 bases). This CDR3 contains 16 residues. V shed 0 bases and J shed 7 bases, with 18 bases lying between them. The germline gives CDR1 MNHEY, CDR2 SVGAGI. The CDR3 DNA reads TGTGCCAGCAGTTACTCCCCGACGATTCGGAGGGGTGAAGCTTTCTTT. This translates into CASSYSPTIRRGEAFF.

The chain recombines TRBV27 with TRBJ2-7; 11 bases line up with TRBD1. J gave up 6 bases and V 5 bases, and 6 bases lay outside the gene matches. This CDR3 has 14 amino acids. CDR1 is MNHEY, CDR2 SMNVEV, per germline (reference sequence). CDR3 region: CASSPADRGREQYF. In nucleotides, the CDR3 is TGTGCCAGCAGTCCAGCGGACAGGGGGCGCGAGCAGTACTTC.

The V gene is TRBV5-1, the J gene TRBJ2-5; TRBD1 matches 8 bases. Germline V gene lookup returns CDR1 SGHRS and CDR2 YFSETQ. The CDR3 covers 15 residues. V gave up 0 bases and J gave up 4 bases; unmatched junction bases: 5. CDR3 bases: TGCGCCAGCAGCTTGGGACAGGGGAATCCAGAGACCCAGTACTTC. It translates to CASSLGQGNPETQYF.

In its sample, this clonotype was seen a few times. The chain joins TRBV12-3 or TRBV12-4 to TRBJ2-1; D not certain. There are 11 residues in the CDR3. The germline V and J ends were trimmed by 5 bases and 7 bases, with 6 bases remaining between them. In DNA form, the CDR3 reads TGTGCCAGCAGTACCGCTAATGAGCAGTTCTTC. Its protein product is CASSTANEQFF.

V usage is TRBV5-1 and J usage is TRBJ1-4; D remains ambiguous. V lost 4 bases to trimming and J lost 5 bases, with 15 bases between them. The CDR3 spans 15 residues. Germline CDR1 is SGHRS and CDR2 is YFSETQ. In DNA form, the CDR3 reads TGCGCCAGCAGCGTCTGGACTCAACCAAATGAAAAACTGTTTTTT. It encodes CASSVWTQPNEKLFF. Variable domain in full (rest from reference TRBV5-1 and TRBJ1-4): KAGVTQTPRYLIKTRGQQVTLSCSPISGHRSVSWYQQTPGQGLQFLFEYFSETQRNKGNFPGRFSGRQFSNSRSEMNVSTLELGDSALYLCASSVWTQPNEKLFFGSGTQLSVL.

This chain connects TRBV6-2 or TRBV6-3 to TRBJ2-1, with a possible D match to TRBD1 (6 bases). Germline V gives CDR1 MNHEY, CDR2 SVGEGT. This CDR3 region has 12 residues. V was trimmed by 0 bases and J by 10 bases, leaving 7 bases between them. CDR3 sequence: CASSYSQGEQFF. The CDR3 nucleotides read TGTGCCAGCAGTTACTCCCAGGGGGAGCAGTTCTTC.

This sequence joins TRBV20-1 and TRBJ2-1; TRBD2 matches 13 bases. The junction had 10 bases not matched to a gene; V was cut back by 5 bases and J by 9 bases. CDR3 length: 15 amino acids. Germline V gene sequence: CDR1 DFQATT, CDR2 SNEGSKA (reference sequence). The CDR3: CSAYTSGRASREQFF. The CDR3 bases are TGCAGTGCTTACACTAGCGGGAGGGCCAGTCGTGAGCAGTTCTTC.

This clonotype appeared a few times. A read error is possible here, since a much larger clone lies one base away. CDR3 nucleotide sequence: TGTGCCGGCAGTGAACTGGCCTACGAGCAGTACTTC. It translates to CAGSELAYEQYF. The chain uses TRBV2 and TRBJ2-7; D remains unclear. CDR3 length: 12 residues. Germline CDR1 and CDR2: SNHLY and FYNNEI.

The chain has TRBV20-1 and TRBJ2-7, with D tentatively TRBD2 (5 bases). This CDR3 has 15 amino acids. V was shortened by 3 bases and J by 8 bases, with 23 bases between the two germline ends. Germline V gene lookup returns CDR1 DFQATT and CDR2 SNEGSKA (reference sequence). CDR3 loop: CSASSVVRRRRKQYF. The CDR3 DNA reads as TGCAGTGCTAGTTCTGTCGTCAGGAGGCGAAGAAAGCAGTACTTC.

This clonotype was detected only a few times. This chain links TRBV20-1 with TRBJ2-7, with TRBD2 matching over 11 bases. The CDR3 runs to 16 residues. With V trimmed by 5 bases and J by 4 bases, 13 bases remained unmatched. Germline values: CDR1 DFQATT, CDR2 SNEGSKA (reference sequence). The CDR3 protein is CSALASGRLMRYEQYF. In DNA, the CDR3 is TGCAGTGCTCTTGCTAGCGGGAGGCTCATGAGATACGAGCAGTACTTC.

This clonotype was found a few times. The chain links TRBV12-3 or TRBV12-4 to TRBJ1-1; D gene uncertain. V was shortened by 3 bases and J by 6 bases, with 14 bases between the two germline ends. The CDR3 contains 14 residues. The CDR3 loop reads CASSFASAKPEAFF. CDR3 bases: TGTGCCAGCAGTTTTGCGTCGGCAAAACCTGAAGCTTTCTTT.

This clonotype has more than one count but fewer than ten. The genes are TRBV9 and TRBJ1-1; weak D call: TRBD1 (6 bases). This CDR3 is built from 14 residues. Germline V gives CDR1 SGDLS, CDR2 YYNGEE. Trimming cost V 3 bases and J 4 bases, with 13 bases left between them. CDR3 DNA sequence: TGTGCCAGCAGCGCTCCGGGGGGGGCCACTGAAGCTTTCTTT. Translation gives CASSAPGGATEAFF.

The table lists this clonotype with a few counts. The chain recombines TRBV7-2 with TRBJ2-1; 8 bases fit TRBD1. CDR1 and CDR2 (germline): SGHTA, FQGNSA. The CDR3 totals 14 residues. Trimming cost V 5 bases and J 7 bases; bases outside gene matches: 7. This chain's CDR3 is CASSQRTGRNEQFF. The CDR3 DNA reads TGTGCCAGCAGCCAGAGGACAGGGAGAAATGAGCAGTTCTTC.